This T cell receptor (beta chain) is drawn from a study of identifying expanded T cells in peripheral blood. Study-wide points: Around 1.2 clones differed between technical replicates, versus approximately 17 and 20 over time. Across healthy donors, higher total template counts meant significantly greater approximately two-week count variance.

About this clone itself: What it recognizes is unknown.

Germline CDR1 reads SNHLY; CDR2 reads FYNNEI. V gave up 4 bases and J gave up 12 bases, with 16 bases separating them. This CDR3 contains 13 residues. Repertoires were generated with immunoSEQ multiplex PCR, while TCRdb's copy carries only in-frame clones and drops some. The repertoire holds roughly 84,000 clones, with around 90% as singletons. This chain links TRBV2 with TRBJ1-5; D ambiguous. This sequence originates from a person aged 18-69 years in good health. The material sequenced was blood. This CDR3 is CASSVGIGNIQHF. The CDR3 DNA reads TGTGCCAGCAGTGTTGGCATCGGAAACATCCAGCATTTT.